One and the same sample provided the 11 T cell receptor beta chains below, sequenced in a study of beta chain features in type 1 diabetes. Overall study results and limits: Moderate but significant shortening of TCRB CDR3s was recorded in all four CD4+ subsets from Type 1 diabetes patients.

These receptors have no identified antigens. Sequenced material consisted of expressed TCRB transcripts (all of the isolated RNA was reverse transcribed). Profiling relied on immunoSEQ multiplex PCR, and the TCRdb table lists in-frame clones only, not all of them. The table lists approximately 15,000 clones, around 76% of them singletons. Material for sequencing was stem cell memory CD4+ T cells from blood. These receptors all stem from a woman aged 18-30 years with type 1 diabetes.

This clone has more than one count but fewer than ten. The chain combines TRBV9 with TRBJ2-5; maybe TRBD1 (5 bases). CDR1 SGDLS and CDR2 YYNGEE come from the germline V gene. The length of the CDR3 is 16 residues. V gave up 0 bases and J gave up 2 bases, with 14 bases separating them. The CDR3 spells CASSVEFDSRQETQYF. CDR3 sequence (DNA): TGTGCCAGCAGCGTAGAGTTCGACAGTAGACAAGAGACCCAGTACTTC.

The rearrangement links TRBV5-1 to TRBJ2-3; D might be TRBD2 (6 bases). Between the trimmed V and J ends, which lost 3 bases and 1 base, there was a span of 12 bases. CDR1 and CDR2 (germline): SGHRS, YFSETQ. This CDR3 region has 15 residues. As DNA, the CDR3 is TGCGCCAGCAGCTCCCTTGGACTACGCACAGATACGCAGTATTTT. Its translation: CASSSLGLRTDTQYF.

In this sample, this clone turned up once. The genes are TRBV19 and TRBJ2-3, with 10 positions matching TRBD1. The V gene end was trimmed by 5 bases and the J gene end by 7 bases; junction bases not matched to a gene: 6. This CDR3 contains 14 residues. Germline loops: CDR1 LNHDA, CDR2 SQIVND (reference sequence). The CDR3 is CASSAQTGGNTQYF. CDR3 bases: TGTGCCAGTAGTGCCCAGACAGGGGGCAATACGCAGTATTTT. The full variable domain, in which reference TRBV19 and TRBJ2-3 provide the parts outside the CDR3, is DGGITQSPKYLFRKEGQNVTLSCEQNLNHDAMYWYRQDPGQGLRLIYYSQIVNDFQKGDIAEGYSVSREKKESFPLTVTSAQKNPTAFYLCASSAQTGGNTQYFGPGTRLTVL.

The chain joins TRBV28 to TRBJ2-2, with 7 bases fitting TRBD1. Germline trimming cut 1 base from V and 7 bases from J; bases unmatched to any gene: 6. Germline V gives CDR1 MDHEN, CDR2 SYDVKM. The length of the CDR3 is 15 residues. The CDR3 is CASSLSQGLGGELFF. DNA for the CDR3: TGTGCCAGCAGTTTATCACAGGGGTTGGGCGGGGAGCTGTTTTTT.

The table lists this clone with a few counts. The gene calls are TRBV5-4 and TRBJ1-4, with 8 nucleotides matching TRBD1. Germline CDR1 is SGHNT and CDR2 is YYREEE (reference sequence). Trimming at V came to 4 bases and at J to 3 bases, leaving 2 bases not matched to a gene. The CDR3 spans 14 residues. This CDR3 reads CASSRQGSNEKLFF. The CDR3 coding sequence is TGTGCCAGCAGCAGACAGGGGTCTAATGAAAAACTGTTTTTT.

The CDR3: CASSLESGQGMRGYTF. CDR3 nucleotide sequence: TGTGCCAGCAGCTTGGAAAGCGGTCAGGGGATGAGGGGCTACACCTTC. This chain connects TRBV5-4 to TRBJ1-2; tentative D call: TRBD1 (6 bases). The V gene's germline CDR1 is SGHNT and CDR2 YYREEE (reference sequence). Trimming stripped 0 bases from V and 8 bases from J, with 20 bases between. This CDR3 region has 16 residues.

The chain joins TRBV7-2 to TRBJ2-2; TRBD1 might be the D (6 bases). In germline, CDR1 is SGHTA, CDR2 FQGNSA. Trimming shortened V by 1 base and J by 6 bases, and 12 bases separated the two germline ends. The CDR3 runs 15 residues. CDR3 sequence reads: CASSLEVAGAGELFF. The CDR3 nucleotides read TGTGCCAGCAGCTTAGAAGTGGCAGGGGCCGGGGAGCTGTTTTTT.

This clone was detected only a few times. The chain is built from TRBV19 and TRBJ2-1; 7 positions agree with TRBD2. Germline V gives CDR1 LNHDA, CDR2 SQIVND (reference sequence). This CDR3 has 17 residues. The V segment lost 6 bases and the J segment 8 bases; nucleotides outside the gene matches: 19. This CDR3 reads CASRYRGGHSVIYEQFF. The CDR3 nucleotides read TGTGCCAGTAGATATAGGGGAGGGCACTCCGTAATTTATGAGCAGTTCTTC. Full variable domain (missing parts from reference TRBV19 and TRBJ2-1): DGGITQSPKYLFRKEGQNVTLSCEQNLNHDAMYWYRQDPGQGLRLIYYSQIVNDFQKGDIAEGYSVSREKKESFPLTVTSAQKNPTAFYLCASRYRGGHSVIYEQFFGPGTRLTVL.

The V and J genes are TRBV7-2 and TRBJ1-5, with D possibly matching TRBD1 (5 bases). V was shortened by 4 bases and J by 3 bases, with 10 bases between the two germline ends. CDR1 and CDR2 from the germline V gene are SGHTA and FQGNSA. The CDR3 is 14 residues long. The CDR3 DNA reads TGTGCCAGCAGCTCCGACAGTCTCAATCAGCCCCAGCATTTT. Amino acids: CASSSDSLNQPQHF.

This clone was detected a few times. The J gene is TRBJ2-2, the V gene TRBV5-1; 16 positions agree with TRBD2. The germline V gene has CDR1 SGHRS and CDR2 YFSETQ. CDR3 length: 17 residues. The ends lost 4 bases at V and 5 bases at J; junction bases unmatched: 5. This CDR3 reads CASSLLGLAGGTGELFF. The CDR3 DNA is TGCGCCAGCAGCCTCCTGGGACTAGCGGGAGGGACCGGGGAGCTGTTTTTT. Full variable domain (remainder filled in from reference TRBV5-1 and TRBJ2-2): KAGVTQTPRYLIKTRGQQVTLSCSPISGHRSVSWYQQTPGQGLQFLFEYFSETQRNKGNFPGRFSGRQFSNSRSEMNVSTLELGDSALYLCASSLLGLAGGTGELFFGEGSRLTVL.

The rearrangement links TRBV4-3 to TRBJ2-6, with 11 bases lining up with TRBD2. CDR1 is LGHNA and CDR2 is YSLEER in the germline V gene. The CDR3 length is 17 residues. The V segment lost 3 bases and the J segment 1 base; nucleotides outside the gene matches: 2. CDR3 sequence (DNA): TGCGCCAGCAGCCACGGGACTAGCGGTTCTGGGGCCAACGTCCTGACTTTC. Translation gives CASSHGTSGSGANVLTF.